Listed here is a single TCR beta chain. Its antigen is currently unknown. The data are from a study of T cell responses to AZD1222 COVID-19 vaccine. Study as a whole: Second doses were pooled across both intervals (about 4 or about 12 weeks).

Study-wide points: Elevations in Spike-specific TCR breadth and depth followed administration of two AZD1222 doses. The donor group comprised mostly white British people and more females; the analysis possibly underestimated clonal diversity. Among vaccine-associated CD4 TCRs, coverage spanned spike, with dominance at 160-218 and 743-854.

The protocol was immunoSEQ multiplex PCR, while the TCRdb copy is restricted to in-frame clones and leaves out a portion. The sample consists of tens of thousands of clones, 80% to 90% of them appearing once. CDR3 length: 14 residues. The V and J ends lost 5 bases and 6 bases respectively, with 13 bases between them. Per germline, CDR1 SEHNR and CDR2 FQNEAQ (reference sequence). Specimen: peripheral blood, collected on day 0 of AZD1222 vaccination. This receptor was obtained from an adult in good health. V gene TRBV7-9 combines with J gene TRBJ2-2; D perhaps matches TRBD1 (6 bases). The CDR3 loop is CASSEQGSAGELFF. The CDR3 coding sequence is TGTGCCAGCAGCGAACAGGGATCGGCCGGGGAGCTGTTTTTT.